This is a list of T cell receptor beta chains from one sample in a study of blood T cell repertoires in COVID-19. Profiled with immunoSEQ multiplex PCR; TCRdb holds only in-frame clones, not every one. The table shows 88,000 or so clones, with over 75% occurring only once. Sequencing input: peripheral blood. The receptors stem from a man in his sixties with acute or convalescent COVID-19. The CDR3 runs from the conserved cysteine through the conserved F or W. A D gene is named only where the DNA matches it firmly. Where a row states a size, it is once, few, many or the class of an expanded clone; other rows omit it.

CDR3 protein,CDR3 DNA,clone size,J gene,D gene,V gene
CSVLGGRFRDEQFF,TGCAGCGTTCTGGGAGGCAGGTTCCGTGATGAGCAGTTCTTC,.,TRBJ2-1,.,TRBV29-1
CASSRTSGEGGELFF,TGTGCCAGCTCCCGGACTAGCGGGGAAGGCGGGGAGCTGTTTTTT,.,TRBJ2-2,TRBD2,TRBV6-5
CASSEGLSNTDTQYF,TGCGCCAGCAGTGAAGGACTATCTAACACAGATACGCAGTATTTT,once,TRBJ2-3,.,TRBV10-1
CASSSAGSNQPQHF,TGTGCCAGCAGCTCAGCCGGTAGCAATCAGCCCCAGCATTTT,once,TRBJ1-5,.,TRBV7-9
CASSYIAGGPRNEQFF,TGTGCCAGCAGTTACATAGCGGGGGGGCCGCGCAATGAGCAGTTCTTC,once,TRBJ2-1,TRBD2,TRBV6-2/TRBV6-3
CASSKRENTEAFF,TGTGCCAGCAGTAAGCGGGAGAACACTGAAGCTTTCTTT,.,TRBJ1-1,.,TRBV12-3/TRBV12-4
CASSPGTPNTEAFF,TGCGCCAGCAGCCCCGGGACACCGAACACTGAAGCTTTCTTT,many,TRBJ1-1,.,TRBV5-1
CASSLRQQSDTQYF,TGTGCCAGCAGCTTAAGACAGCAATCAGATACGCAGTATTTT,once,TRBJ2-3,.,TRBV11-2
CASSPLGQGDEKLFF,TGTGCCAGCAGCCCGCTGGGACAGGGGGATGAAAAACTGTTTTTT,.,TRBJ1-4,TRBD1,TRBV14
CASSPRTVVTQYF,TGTGCCAGTAGCCCCCGGACAGTTGTGACCCAGTACTTC,once,TRBJ2-5,.,TRBV19
CASSLAGGPDTQYF,TGTGCCAGCAGCTTAGCGGGGGGCCCAGATACGCAGTATTTT,.,TRBJ2-3,.,TRBV11-3
CASSDRSGFTDTQYF,TGTGCCAGCAGTGACCGCTCGGGGTTCACAGATACGCAGTATTTT,.,TRBJ2-3,.,TRBV6-4
CAWSRGPGNTIYF,TGTGCCTGGAGCAGGGGGCCAGGAAACACCATATATTTT,few,TRBJ1-3,TRBD1,TRBV30
CASSARQALSNQPQHF,TGTGCCAGCAGTGCACGACAGGCCCTAAGCAATCAGCCCCAGCATTTT,.,TRBJ1-5,.,TRBV6-1
CASSQAVAGGSTDTQYF,TGTGCCAGCAGCCAAGCGGTAGCGGGGGGGTCCACAGATACGCAGTATTTT,.,TRBJ2-3,TRBD2,TRBV3-1/TRBV3-2
CASSRREGLGPQHF,TGTGCCAGCAGCCGCAGGGAAGGGTTGGGGCCCCAGCATTTT,.,TRBJ1-5,.,TRBV7-9
CAWKQDTAGSNQPQHF,TGTGCCTGGAAGCAAGATACAGCGGGGAGCAATCAGCCCCAGCATTTT,.,TRBJ1-5,.,TRBV30
CASSLFGSGNTGELFF,TGTGCCAGCAGCTTGTTTGGTAGCGGGAACACCGGGGAGCTGTTTTTT,.,TRBJ2-2,.,TRBV7-8
CASSDSLAKNIQYF,TGCGCCAGCTCGGACAGCCTAGCCAAAAACATTCAGTACTTC,.,TRBJ2-4,.,TRBV10-1
CASHSGGRGGYTF,TGTGCCAGCCACTCAGGGGGGCGCGGAGGCTACACCTTC,once,TRBJ1-2,TRBD1,TRBV12-3/TRBV12-4
CASSITGQETQYF,TGTGCCAGTAGTATTACGGGTCAAGAGACCCAGTACTTC,.,TRBJ2-5,.,TRBV19
CASSRLISPTGELFF,TGTGCCAGCAGCCGACTTATAAGCCCCACCGGGGAGCTGTTTTTT,.,TRBJ2-2,.,TRBV11-2
CASSATGSQTQYF,TGTGCCAGCAGCGCCACAGGGTCTCAGACCCAGTACTTC,.,TRBJ2-5,.,TRBV7-6
CASSKRTVPAEQYF,TGTGCCAGCAGCAAGCGGACAGTCCCTGCTGAGCAGTACTTC,.,TRBJ2-7,.,TRBV7-9
CASSRAQETQYF,TGCGCCAGCAGCCGAGCACAAGAGACCCAGTACTTC,.,TRBJ2-5,.,TRBV4-1
CASIYRGPFPEQFF,TGTGCCAGCATATACAGGGGCCCCTTCCCCGAGCAGTTCTTC,.,TRBJ2-1,TRBD1,TRBV5-8
CASSRTNRDPYEQYF,TGTGCCAGCAGTCGAACTAACAGGGACCCCTACGAGCAGTACTTC,.,TRBJ2-7,.,TRBV6-5
CASSLIRLAGGASSYNEQFF,TGCGCCAGCAGCCTGATCCGACTAGCGGGGGGGGCGAGCTCCTACAATGAGCAGTTCTTC,.,TRBJ2-1,TRBD2,TRBV4-3
CASSLASGGLDEQYF,TGCGCCAGCAGCTTGGCGTCAGGGGGCTTGGACGAGCAGTACTTC,few,TRBJ2-7,TRBD1,TRBV5-1
CASSESGRSYEQYF,TGTGCCAGCAGTGAAAGTGGGAGGAGCTACGAGCAGTACTTC,.,TRBJ2-7,.,TRBV6-1
CASSLGVDTQAYEQYF,TGTGCCAGCAGCCTGGGCGTGGACACCCAAGCCTACGAGCAGTACTTC,.,TRBJ2-7,.,TRBV9
CASTTGTGGLEQYF,TGTGCCAGCACTACCGGGACAGGGGGCCTCGAGCAGTACTTC,few,TRBJ2-7,TRBD1,TRBV7-9
CSVDRGPNSYEQYF,TGCAGCGTGGACAGGGGGCCCAACTCCTACGAGCAGTACTTC,.,TRBJ2-7,TRBD1,TRBV29-1
CASSINQGQSYGYTF,TGTGCCAGTAGTATCAACCAAGGACAGTCCTATGGCTACACCTTC,.,TRBJ1-2,.,TRBV19
CASRDRDRSYEQYF,TGCGCCAGCAGGGACCGGGACAGGTCCTACGAGCAGTACTTC,.,TRBJ2-7,TRBD1,TRBV4-1
CASSLEAGGSTEAFF,TGTGCCAGCAGCTTAGAGGCAGGGGGTAGCACTGAAGCTTTCTTT,.,TRBJ1-1,TRBD1,TRBV7-9
CASSQTSGYTDTQYF,TGCGCCAGCAGCCAAACTTCAGGGTACACAGATACGCAGTATTTT,once,TRBJ2-3,.,TRBV4-3
CASRVDRENGYTF,TGTGCCAGCAGGGTGGACAGGGAGAATGGCTACACCTTC,.,TRBJ1-2,TRBD1,TRBV6-5
CASSLGRTNGYTF,TGTGCCAGCAGCTTGGGTAGGACTAATGGCTACACCTTC,once,TRBJ1-2,.,TRBV5-4
CASSQEVSYEQYF,TGTGCCAGCAGCCAGGAGGTCTCCTACGAGCAGTACTTC,few,TRBJ2-7,.,TRBV7-2
CASSQDFPRGDGYTF,TGCGCCAGCAGCCAAGACTTCCCCCGCGGGGATGGCTACACCTTC,.,TRBJ1-2,.,TRBV4-1